The rows below give T cell receptor beta chains drawn from one sample of a study of cytomegalovirus exposure and HLA in healthy donors. TCRdb's copy holds only in-frame clones and misses some; the assay was immunoSEQ multiplex PCR. The table records approximately 160,000 clones, about 90% of them present only once. The sequenced sample was PBMCs. The receptors shown here come from a woman aged 18-35 years in good health and CMV-seropositive. Both conserved end residues are part of each CDR3. The D gene is left open where the match is weak. Expanded clones get a size class; other rows say once, few or many, or leave the size out.

TRBV6-6	TRBD2	TRBJ2-2	-	TGTGCCAGCAGTTTTCTAGCGGGGGGGAACACCGGGGAGCTGTTTTTT	CASSFLAGGNTGELFF
TRBV6-4	TRBD2	TRBJ2-3	few	TGTGCCAGCAGTGAAGGTAGCGGGGGAACAGATACGCAGTATTTT	CASSEGSGGTDTQYF
TRBV7-2	TRBD1	TRBJ2-7	-	TGTGCCAGCAGCACCATACCGGGACAGGGTTGGTACGAGCAGTACTTC	CASSTIPGQGWYEQYF
TRBV5-1	-	TRBJ2-5	-	TGCGCCAGCAGCTTGTTCGGGAGCGGACAAGAGACCCAGTACTTC	CASSLFGSGQETQYF
TRBV6-1	-	TRBJ1-1	-	TGTGCCAGCAAGTTGGCCGAATCCGATGAAGCTTTCTTT	CASKLAESDEAFF
TRBV18	TRBD2	TRBJ2-3	-	TGTGCCAGCTCACCTCAACTAGCGGGTCGTACTAGCACAGATACGCAGTATTTT	CASSPQLAGRTSTDTQYF
TRBV13	TRBD2	TRBJ2-3	once	TGTGCCAGCAGCTCCCGGGGAGGGGGCACAGATACGCAGTATTTT	CASSSRGGGTDTQYF
TRBV28	TRBD2	TRBJ2-5	-	TGTGCCAGCAGTTTTATGCCTACTAGCGGTACTAACTTC	CASSFMPTSGTNF
TRBV7-2	-	TRBJ1-1	-	TGTGCCAGCAGCTCTACAGTAATGAACACTGAAGCTTTCTTT	CASSSTVMNTEAFF
TRBV11-2	-	TRBJ2-5	-	TGTGCCAGCAGCTTAGGGGGGCCGGGAGAGACCCAGTACTTC	CASSLGGPGETQYF
TRBV28	TRBD2	TRBJ2-7	-	TGTGCCAGCAGTTTAGATAGCGGGGGGGGCTACGAGCAGTACTTC	CASSLDSGGGYEQYF
TRBV5-4	-	TRBJ2-2	-	TGTGCCAGCAGCTTGGCGGGGGCGAACACCGGGGAGCTGTTTTTT	CASSLAGANTGELFF
TRBV28	TRBD2	TRBJ2-7	-	TGTGCCAGCAGTTCCAAGATAGCGGGGGGCTCCTACGAGCAGTACTTC	CASSSKIAGGSYEQYF
TRBV19	-	TRBJ2-1	-	TGTGCCAGTAGTATTTTTCCCACTTACGGGGAGTCTCGGAATGAGCAGTTCTTC	CASSIFPTYGESRNEQFF
TRBV19	-	TRBJ1-1	-	TGTGCCAGTAGTTCACTCCCCGGGACAAGTAACACTGAAGCTTTCTTT	CASSSLPGTSNTEAFF
TRBV7-8	-	TRBJ2-7	-	TGTGCCAGCAGCTCCTTAACAGGGGAGGACAACGAGCAGTACTTC	CASSSLTGEDNEQYF
TRBV6-6	TRBD2	TRBJ2-2	-	TGTGCCAGCAGTTACACTAGCGGGAGGAGTGGCGGGGAGCTGTTTTTT	CASSYTSGRSGGELFF
TRBV7-8	-	TRBJ2-1	few	TGTGCCAGCAGCTTAGACAGGAACAATGAGCAGTTCTTC	CASSLDRNNEQFF
TRBV7-8	-	TRBJ1-1	-	TGTGCCAGCAGCTTAGGTCGGAACACTGAAGCTTTCTTT	CASSLGRNTEAFF
TRBV15	TRBD2	TRBJ2-7	-	TGTGCCACCAGCGGCGGGACTAGCGGGACCTACGAGCAGTACTTC	CATSGGTSGTYEQYF
TRBV27	TRBD2	TRBJ2-1	once	TGTGCCAGCAGTTTAATCCGGACTAGCGGGACCCTCAATGAGCAGTTCTTC	CASSLIRTSGTLNEQFF
TRBV4-1	TRBD1	TRBJ1-4	-	TGCGCCAGCAGCCGGACAGGGGGGAGTGAAAAACTGTTTTTT	CASSRTGGSEKLFF
TRBV2	TRBD1	TRBJ2-1	-	TGTGCCAGCAGCGCCTTCGGGATGGGGACAGGGGGGGGACATGAGCAGTTCTTC	CASSAFGMGTGGGHEQFF
TRBV7-9	TRBD1	TRBJ2-7	-	TGTGCCAGCAGCTTAGGTAGGGACAGGGGTTACGAGCAGTACTTC	CASSLGRDRGYEQYF
TRBV9	TRBD2	TRBJ2-5	once	TGTGCCAGCAGCGAGGGCGGGACTAGCGGGAGTGGGGAGACCCAGTACTTC	CASSEGGTSGSGETQYF
TRBV7-3	-	TRBJ2-1	few	TGTGCCATCCCCCGAGACAGCGAACACAATGAGCAGTTCTTC	CAIPRDSEHNEQFF
TRBV6-6	-	TRBJ1-5	-	TGTGCCAGCAGTGGAACAGGGAGATCAAATCAGCCCCAGCATTTT	CASSGTGRSNQPQHF
TRBV18	-	TRBJ2-7	-	TGTGCCAGCTCACCACCAGGACAGACCTACGAGCAGTACTTC	CASSPPGQTYEQYF
TRBV27	TRBD2	TRBJ2-7	-	TGTGCCAGCAGTCTGGGGACTAGCGGACTGTACGAGCAGTACTTC	CASSLGTSGLYEQYF
TRBV13	TRBD2	TRBJ2-3	-	TGTGCCAGCAGCTTAGAGGGACTAGCTGAGACCCACACAGATACGCAGTATTTT	CASSLEGLAETHTDTQYF
TRBV5-4	TRBD1	TRBJ1-1	once	TGTGCCAGCAGCCCAAGGACAGGGGTCATGAACACTGAAGCTTTCTTT	CASSPRTGVMNTEAFF
TRBV5-1	-	TRBJ1-5	once	TGCGCCAGCCAGGACAGCCCAAATCAGCCCCAGCATTTT	CASQDSPNQPQHF
TRBV10-1	TRBD2	TRBJ2-7	once	TGCGCCAGCAGTGAGGGACTAGCGGGAGACGCGGCGTACGAGCAGTACTTC	CASSEGLAGDAAYEQYF
TRBV28	-	TRBJ2-5	-	TGTGCCAGCACCCTGGGAGGGACCCAGTACTTC	CASTLGGTQYF
TRBV28	-	TRBJ2-3	-	TGTGCCAGCAGTTATACAGCGGGCCGGGGGACAGATACGCAGTATTTT	CASSYTAGRGTDTQYF
TRBV25-1	-	TRBJ1-4	-	TGTGCCAGCAGTGTAGGGGTCTCTAATGAAAAACTGTTTTTT	CASSVGVSNEKLFF
TRBV7-9	-	TRBJ2-1	-	TGTGCCAGCAGCTTTTTAGGCGAATTTGAGGTTGAGCAGTTCTTC	CASSFLGEFEVEQFF
TRBV28	TRBD1	TRBJ1-5	-	TGTGCCAGCAGTTTACCGCCGGGACAGGGATTTCAGCCCCAGCATTTT	CASSLPPGQGFQPQHF
TRBV5-8	-	TRBJ1-2	-	TGTGCCAGCAGCTTGCGACTCTATGGCTACACCTTC	CASSLRLYGYTF
TRBV5-1	-	TRBJ1-3	-	TGCGCCAGCAGCTTGGGCCATGCAGCGAACTCTGGAAACACCATATATTTT	CASSLGHAANSGNTIYF
TRBV19	TRBD2	TRBJ2-2	-	TGTGCCAGTAGTATGGGGGGGACCGGGGAGCTGTTTTTT	CASSMGGTGELFF
TRBV9	TRBD2	TRBJ2-5	-	TGTGCCAGCAGCCCCGAACTAGCGGGTCCCAAGACCCAGTACTTC	CASSPELAGPKTQYF
TRBV6-5	-	TRBJ1-6	-	TGTGCCAGCAGTTACGGCCGGAGACGGTATAATTCACCCCTCCACTTT	CASSYGRRRYNSPLHF
TRBV4-1	TRBD1	TRBJ2-4	-	TGCGCCAGCAGCCAAGTTGAGGGGGCCGGCATTCAGTACTTC	CASSQVEGAGIQYF
TRBV6-1	TRBD1	TRBJ1-5	-	TGTGCCATCTCCCCTTTGCGGACAGGGGGCCAGCCCCAGCATTTT	CAISPLRTGGQPQHF
TRBV5-8	-	TRBJ1-1	-	TGTGCCAGCAGCTTCCAGGGAAAGTACACTGAAGCTTTCTTT	CASSFQGKYTEAFF
TRBV30	-	TRBJ1-1	-	TGTGCCTGGAGTAGGCAGAGGGGGACTGAAGCTTTCTTT	CAWSRQRGTEAFF
TRBV6-5	-	TRBJ2-1	-	TGTGCCAGCAGTTACGGCCCGGGAAAGCCGGTCAATGAGCAGTTCTTC	CASSYGPGKPVNEQFF
TRBV11-2	-	TRBJ2-2	-	TGTGCCAGCAGCTTATCCCAGGGACTCCCCGGGGAGCTGTTTTTT	CASSLSQGLPGELFF
TRBV6-5	-	TRBJ1-2	-	TGTGCCAGCCAGGGGAGGGACTATGGCTACACCTTC	CASQGRDYGYTF
TRBV5-6	-	TRBJ1-2	once	TGTGCCAGCCGCTACGGGGGAAAGGGCTACACCTTC	CASRYGGKGYTF
TRBV6-5	-	TRBJ2-3	-	TGTGCCAGCAGGGTTTCTAACACAGATACGCAGTATTTT	CASRVSNTDTQYF